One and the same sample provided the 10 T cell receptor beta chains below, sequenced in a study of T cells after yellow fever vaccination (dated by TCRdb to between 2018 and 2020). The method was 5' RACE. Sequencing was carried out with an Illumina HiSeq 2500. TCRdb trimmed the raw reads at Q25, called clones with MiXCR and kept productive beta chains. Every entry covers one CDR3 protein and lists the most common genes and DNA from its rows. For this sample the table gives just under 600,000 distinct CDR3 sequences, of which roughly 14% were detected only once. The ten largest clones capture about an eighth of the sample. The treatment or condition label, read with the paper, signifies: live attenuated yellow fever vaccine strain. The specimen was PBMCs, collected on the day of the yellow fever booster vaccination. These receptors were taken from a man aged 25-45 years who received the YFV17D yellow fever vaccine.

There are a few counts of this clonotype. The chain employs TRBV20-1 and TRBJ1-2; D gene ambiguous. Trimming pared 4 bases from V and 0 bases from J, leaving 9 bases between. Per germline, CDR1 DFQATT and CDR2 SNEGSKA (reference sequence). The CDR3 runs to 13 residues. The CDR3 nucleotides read TGCAGTGCTACAGGTTCGGCTAACTATGGCTACACCTTC. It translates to CSATGSANYGYTF.

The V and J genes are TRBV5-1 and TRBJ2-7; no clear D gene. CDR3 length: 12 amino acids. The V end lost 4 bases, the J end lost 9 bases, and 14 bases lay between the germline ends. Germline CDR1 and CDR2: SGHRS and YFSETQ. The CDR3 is CASSPGYEGQYF. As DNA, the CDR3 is TGCGCCAGCAGCCCCGGCTACGAAGGGCAGTACTTC.

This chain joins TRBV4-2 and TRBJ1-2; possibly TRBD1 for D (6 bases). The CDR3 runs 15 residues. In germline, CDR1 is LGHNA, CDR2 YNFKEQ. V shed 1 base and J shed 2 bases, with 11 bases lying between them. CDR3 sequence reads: CASSQGQVGNYGYTF. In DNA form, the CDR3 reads TGTGCCAGCAGCCAAGGACAGGTTGGGAACTATGGCTACACCTTC.

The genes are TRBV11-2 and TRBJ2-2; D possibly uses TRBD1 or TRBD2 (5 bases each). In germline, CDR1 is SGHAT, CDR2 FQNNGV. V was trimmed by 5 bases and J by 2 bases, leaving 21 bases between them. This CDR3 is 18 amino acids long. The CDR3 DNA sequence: TGTGCCAGCAGCCTTATCTCCGGGACGGTATATAACACCGGGGAGCTGTTTTTT. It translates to CASSLISGTVYNTGELFF. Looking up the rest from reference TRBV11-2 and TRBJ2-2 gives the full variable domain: EAGVAQSPRYKIIEKRQSVAFWCNPISGHATLYWYQQILGQGPKLLIQFQNNGVVDDSQLPKDRFSAERLKGVDSTLKIQPAKLEDSAVYLCASSLISGTVYNTGELFFGEGSRLTVL.

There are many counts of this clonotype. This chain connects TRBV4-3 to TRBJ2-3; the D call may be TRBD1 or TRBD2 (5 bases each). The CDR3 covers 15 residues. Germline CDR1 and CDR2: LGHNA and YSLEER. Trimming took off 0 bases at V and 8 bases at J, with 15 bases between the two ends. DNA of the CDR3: TGCGCCAGCAGCCAAGATAGTAGAGGGGCCGGTACGCAGTATTTT. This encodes CASSQDSRGAGTQYF.

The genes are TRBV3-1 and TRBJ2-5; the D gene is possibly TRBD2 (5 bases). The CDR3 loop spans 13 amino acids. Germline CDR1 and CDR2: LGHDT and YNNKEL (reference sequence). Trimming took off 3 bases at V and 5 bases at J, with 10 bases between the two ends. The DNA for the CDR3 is TGTGCCAGCAGCCATTTGGGAGAGGAGACCCAGTACTTC. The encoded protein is CASSHLGEETQYF.

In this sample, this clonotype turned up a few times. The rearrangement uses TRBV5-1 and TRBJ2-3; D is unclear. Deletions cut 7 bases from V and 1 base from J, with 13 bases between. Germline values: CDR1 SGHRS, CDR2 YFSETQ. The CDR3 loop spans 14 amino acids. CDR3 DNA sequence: TGCGCCAGCTCCTCTGACAAACGCACAGATACGCAGTATTTT. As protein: CASSSDKRTDTQYF.

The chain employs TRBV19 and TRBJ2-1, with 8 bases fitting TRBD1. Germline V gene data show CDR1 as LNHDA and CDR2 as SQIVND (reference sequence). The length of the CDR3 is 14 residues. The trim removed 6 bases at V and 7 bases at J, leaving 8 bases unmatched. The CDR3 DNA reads TGTGCCAGTAGCACGACAGGGGAGATGAATGAGCAGTTCTTC. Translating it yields CASSTTGEMNEQFF.

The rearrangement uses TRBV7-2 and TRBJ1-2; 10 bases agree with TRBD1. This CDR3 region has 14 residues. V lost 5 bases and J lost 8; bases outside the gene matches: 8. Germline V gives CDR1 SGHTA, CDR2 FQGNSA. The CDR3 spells CASSVGTGVGGYTF. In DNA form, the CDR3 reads TGTGCCAGCAGCGTCGGGACAGGGGTTGGCGGCTACACCTTC. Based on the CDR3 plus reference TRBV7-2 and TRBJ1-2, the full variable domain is GAGVSQSPSNKVTEKGKDVELRCDPISGHTALYWYRQSLGQGLEFLIYFQGNSAPDKSGLPSDRFSAERTGGSVSTLTIQRTQQEDSAVYLCASSVGTGVGGYTFGSGTRLTVV.

In DNA form, the CDR3 reads TGTGCCAGCAGTCTGTTGGGGGCCGGGGAGCTGTTTTTT. Amino acids: CASSLLGAGELFF. The rearrangement joins TRBV6-1 to TRBJ2-2; D is possibly TRBD1 or TRBD2 (5 bases each). Looked up from germline, CDR1 is MNHNS and CDR2 is SASEGT. The ends were cut back, 5 bases at V and 6 bases at J, with 10 bases in the middle. The CDR3 sequence is 13 residues long.